The 11 T cell receptor beta chains below all came from one sample that was sequenced in a study of graft-versus-host responses after intestinal transplantation. Their recognized antigens are unknown. TCRdb keeps only in-frame clones here, not all; method: immunoSEQ multiplex PCR. The repertoire holds some 130,000 clones, with around 93% as singletons. The sample here was unstimulated CD4+ T cells sorted from spleen or lymph node cells, taken before intestinal transplant. These TCRs come from a human donor who received an intestinal transplant.

V is TRBV25-1 and J is TRBJ1-2; D not certain. This CDR3 spans 12 amino acids. Germline CDR1 and CDR2: MGHDK and SYGVNS. V shed 5 bases and J shed 3 bases, with 7 bases lying between them. In DNA, the CDR3 is TGTGCCAGCAGTCTATTGGACTATGGCTACACCTTC. This sequence encodes CASSLLDYGYTF.

The CDR3 is CASGLGQAGTEAFF. CDR3 coding DNA: TGTGCTAGTGGTCTTGGACAGGCCGGGACTGAAGCTTTCTTT. J is TRBJ1-1 and V is TRBV12-5, with 7 nucleotides matching TRBD1. The CDR3 runs 14 residues. Germline assignment: CDR1 LGHNT and CDR2 FRNRAP. J was trimmed by 5 bases and V by 5 bases; bases with no gene match: 8.

The chain links TRBV7-9 to TRBJ2-5; D possibly uses TRBD1 or TRBD2 (6 bases each). The V end lost 7 bases, the J end lost 5 bases, and 11 bases lay between the germline ends. CDR3 length equals 12 residues. Per germline, CDR1 SEHNR and CDR2 FQNEAQ (reference sequence). The CDR3 nucleotides read TGTGCCAGCACTTCGGGGGCGGAGACCCAGTACTTC. This translates into CASTSGAETQYF.

This rearrangement joins TRBV10-3 to TRBJ2-2; the D is unclear. The germline V and J ends were trimmed by 3 bases and 0 bases, with 2 bases remaining between them. The CDR3 consists of 13 residues. Germline values: CDR1 ENHRY, CDR2 SYGVKD. The CDR3 coding sequence is TGTGCCATCAGTGAAACGAACACCGGGGAGCTGTTTTTT. Translating gives CAISETNTGELFF.

Remarks on this clone: The CDR3 ends on some other residue instead of the conserved phenylalanine or tryptophan, so this is likely a read error. The chain recombines TRBV11-1 with TRBJ2-7, with a tentative D call TRBD2 (5 bases). Trimming removed 3 bases at V and 4 bases at J, with 10 bases between. Germline CDR1 and CDR2: SGHAT and FQDESV (reference sequence). The CDR3 length is 13 residues. The CDR3 sequence is CASSFGVQYEQYI. CDR3 in DNA: TGTGCCAGCAGCTTCGGGGTGCAGTACGAGCAGTACATC.

This chain connects TRBV5-6 to TRBJ2-5; D is ambiguous. V gave up 0 bases and J gave up 1 base, with 7 bases separating them. Germline CDR1 and CDR2: SGHDT and YYEEEE. The CDR3 consists of 14 residues. CDR3 region: CASSLDLTQETQYF. The DNA for the CDR3 is TGTGCCAGCAGCTTGGACCTGACCCAAGAGACCCAGTACTTC.

The chain joins TRBV5-1 to TRBJ2-7, with TRBD2 matching over 14 bases. Germline CDR1 is SGHRS and CDR2 is YFSETQ. With V trimmed by 4 bases and J by 6 bases, 9 bases remained unmatched. The CDR3 runs 16 residues. Written as DNA, the CDR3 is TGCGCCAGCAGCGTCTCGGGGACTAGCGGGAGTGGCGAGCAGTACTTC. Amino acids: CASSVSGTSGSGEQYF.

Written as DNA, the CDR3 is TGTGCCAGCAGCCGTTCGCCCTCCAGGGGGCGTCCCAATGAGCAGTTCTTC. Protein: CASSRSPSRGRPNEQFF. The chain joins TRBV5-6 to TRBJ2-1, with TRBD1 matching over 8 bases. The CDR3 contains 17 residues. Germline V gene data show CDR1 as SGHDT and CDR2 as YYEEEE. J lost 6 bases, V lost 4 bases, and 15 bases had no gene match.

The chain employs TRBV18 and TRBJ1-5, with D possibly matching TRBD1 (5 bases). Trimming pared 3 bases from V and 2 bases from J, leaving 8 bases between. CDR3 length: 14 amino acids. Germline CDR1 is KGHSH and CDR2 is LQKENI. The CDR3 spells CASSPWDGNQPQHF. The CDR3 DNA sequence: TGTGCCAGCTCACCCTGGGACGGCAATCAGCCCCAGCATTTT.

The J gene is TRBJ2-3, the V gene TRBV6-5; D may be TRBD2 (6 bases). Germline V gene data show CDR1 as MNHEY and CDR2 as SVGAGI. With 6 bases removed from V and 8 bases from J, the gap between germline ends came to 15 bases. The CDR3 contains 13 residues. In nucleotides, the CDR3 is TGTGCCAGCAGGGGAGGAGGGACCCTTACGCAGTATTTT. Amino acid sequence: CASRGGGTLTQYF.

The chain combines TRBV4-1 with TRBJ1-4; perhaps TRBD1 as D (5 bases). This CDR3 contains 16 residues. V lost 5 bases and J lost 8, with 21 bases in between. Looked up from germline, CDR1 is MGHRA and CDR2 is YSYEKL. The CDR3 nucleotides are TGCGCCAGCAGCGGAGAAATTCGGGGGTGGGAAGAAAAACTGTTTTTT. Its protein is CASSGEIRGWEEKLFF.